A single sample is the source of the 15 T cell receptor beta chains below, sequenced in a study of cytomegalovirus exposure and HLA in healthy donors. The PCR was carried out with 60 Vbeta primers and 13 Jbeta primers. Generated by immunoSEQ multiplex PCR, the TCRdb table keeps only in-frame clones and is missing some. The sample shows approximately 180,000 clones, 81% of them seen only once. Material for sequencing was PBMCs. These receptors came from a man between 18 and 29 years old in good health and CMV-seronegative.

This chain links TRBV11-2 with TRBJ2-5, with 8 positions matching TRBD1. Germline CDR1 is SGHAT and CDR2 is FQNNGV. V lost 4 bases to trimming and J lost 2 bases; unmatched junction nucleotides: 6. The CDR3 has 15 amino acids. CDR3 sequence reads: CASSSRQGRQETQYF. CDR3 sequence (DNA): TGTGCCAGCAGCTCCCGACAGGGGAGGCAAGAGACCCAGTACTTC.

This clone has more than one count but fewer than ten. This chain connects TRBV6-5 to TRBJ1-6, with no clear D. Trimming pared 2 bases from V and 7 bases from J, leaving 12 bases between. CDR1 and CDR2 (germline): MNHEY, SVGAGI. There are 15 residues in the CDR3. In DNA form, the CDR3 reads TGTGCCAGCAGTTACCTTGCCCAGCGGAATTCACCCCTCCACTTT. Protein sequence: CASSYLAQRNSPLHF.

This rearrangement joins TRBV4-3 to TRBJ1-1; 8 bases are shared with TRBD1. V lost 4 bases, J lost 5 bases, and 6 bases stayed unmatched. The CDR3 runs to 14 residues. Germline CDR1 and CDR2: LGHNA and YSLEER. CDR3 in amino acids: CASSPSTGGTEAFF. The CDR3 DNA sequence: TGCGCCAGCAGCCCCTCCACAGGGGGGACTGAAGCTTTCTTT.

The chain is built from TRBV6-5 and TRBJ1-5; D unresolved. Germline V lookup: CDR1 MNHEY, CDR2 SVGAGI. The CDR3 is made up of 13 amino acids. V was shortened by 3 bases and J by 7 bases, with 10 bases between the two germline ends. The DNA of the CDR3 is TGTGCCAGCAGTTATGCGCCGAGACAGCCCCAGCATTTT. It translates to CASSYAPRQPQHF.

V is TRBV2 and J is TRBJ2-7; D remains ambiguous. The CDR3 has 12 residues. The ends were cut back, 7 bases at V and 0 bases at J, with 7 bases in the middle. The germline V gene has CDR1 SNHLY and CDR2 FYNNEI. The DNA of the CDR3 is TGTGCCAGCACCAGAAGCTCCTACGAGCAGTACTTC. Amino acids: CASTRSSYEQYF.

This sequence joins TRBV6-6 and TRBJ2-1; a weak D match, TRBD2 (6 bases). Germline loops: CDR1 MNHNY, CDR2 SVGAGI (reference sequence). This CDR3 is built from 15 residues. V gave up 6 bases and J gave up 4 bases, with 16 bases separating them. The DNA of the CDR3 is TGTGCCAGCAGCTCTCGGGGGAGGATTTACAATGAGCAGTTCTTC. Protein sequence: CASSSRGRIYNEQFF.

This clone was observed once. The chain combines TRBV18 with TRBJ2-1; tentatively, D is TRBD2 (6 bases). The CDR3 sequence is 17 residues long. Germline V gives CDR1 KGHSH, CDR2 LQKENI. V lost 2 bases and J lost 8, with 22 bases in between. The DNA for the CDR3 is TGTGCCAGCTCACCAGGTGGGACTCCGGCTGGCGTCGATGAGCAGTTCTTC. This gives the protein CASSPGGTPAGVDEQFF.

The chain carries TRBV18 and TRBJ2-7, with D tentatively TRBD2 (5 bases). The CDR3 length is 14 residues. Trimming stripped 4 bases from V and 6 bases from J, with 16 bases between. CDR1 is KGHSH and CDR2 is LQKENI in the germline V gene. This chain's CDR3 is CASSRARAPSEQYF. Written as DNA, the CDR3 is TGTGCCAGCTCACGCGCGCGGGCCCCCAGCGAGCAGTACTTC.

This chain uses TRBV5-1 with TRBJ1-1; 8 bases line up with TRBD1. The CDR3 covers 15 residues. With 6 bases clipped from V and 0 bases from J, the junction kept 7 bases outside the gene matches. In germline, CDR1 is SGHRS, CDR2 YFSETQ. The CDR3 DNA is TGCGCCAGCAAGCCCGGGACAGGTTTGAACACTGAAGCTTTCTTT. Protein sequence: CASKPGTGLNTEAFF.

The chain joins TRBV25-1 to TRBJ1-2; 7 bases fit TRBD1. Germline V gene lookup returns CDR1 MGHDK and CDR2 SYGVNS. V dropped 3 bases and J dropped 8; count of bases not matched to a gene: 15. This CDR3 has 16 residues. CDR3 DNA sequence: TGTGCCAGCAGTGACCCCGCTAAGGGGGCATCGGAAGGCTACACCTTC. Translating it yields CASSDPAKGASEGYTF.

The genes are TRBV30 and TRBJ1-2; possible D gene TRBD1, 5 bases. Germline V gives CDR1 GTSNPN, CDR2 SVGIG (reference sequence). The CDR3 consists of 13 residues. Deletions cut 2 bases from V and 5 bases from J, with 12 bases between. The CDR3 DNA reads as TGTGCCTGGAGTATCAAAGGGGTGTATGGCTACACCTTC. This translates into CAWSIKGVYGYTF.

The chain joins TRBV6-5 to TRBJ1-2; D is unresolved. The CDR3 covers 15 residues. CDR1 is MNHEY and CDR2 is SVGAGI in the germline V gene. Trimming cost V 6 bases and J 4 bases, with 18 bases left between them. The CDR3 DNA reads TGTGCCAGCAGCCCCCTTGGAGAAAGAACCTATGGCTACACCTTC. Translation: CASSPLGERTYGYTF.

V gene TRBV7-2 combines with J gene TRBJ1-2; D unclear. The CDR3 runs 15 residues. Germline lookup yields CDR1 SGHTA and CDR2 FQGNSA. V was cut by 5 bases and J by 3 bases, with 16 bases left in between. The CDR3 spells CASSHPMTHYYGYTF. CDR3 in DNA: TGTGCCAGCAGCCACCCGATGACACACTACTATGGCTACACCTTC.

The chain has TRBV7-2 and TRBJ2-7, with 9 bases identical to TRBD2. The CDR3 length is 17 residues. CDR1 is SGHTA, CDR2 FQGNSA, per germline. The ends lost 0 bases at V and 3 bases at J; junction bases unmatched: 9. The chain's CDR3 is CASSLAPAGRGGYEQYF. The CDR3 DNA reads TGTGCCAGCAGCTTAGCGCCGGCTGGGCGGGGGGGCTACGAGCAGTACTTC.

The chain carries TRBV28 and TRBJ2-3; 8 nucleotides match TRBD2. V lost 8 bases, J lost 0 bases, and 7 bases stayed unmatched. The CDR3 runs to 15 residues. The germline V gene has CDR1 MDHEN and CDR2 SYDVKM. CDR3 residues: CASGIAGTSTDTQYF. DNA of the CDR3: TGTGCCAGCGGGATAGCGGGAACAAGCACAGATACGCAGTATTTT.